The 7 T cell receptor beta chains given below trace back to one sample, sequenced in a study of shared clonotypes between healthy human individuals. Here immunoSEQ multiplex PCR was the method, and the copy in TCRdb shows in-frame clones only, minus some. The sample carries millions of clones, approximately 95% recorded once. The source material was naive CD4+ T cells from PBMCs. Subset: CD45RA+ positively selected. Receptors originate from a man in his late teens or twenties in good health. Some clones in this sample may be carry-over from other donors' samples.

The CDR3 DNA sequence: TGTGCCAGCAGCTTTTCCCTGAATCAGCCCCAGCATTTT. Its protein is CASSFSLNQPQHF. The chain recombines TRBV7-2 with TRBJ1-5; D is ambiguous. The CDR3 has 13 amino acids. Trimming cost V 3 bases and J 4 bases, with 7 bases left between them. Germline V gene lookup returns CDR1 SGHTA and CDR2 FQGNSA. The full variable domain, its missing parts supplied by reference TRBV7-2 and TRBJ1-5, is GAGVSQSPSNKVTEKGKDVELRCDPISGHTALYWYRQSLGQGLEFLIYFQGNSAPDKSGLPSDRFSAERTGGSVSTLTIQRTQQEDSAVYLCASSFSLNQPQHFGDGTRLSIL.

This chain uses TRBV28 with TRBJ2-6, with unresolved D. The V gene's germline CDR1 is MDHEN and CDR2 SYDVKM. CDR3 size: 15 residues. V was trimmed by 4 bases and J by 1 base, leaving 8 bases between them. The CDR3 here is CASSSGWSGANVLTF. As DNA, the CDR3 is TGTGCCAGCAGTTCCGGATGGTCTGGGGCCAACGTCCTGACTTTC.

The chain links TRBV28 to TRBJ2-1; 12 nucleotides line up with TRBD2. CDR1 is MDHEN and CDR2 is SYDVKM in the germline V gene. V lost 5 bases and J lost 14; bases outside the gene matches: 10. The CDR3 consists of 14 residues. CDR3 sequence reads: CASSTLLAGGPEFF. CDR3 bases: TGTGCCAGCAGTACATTACTAGCGGGAGGTCCTGAGTTCTTC.

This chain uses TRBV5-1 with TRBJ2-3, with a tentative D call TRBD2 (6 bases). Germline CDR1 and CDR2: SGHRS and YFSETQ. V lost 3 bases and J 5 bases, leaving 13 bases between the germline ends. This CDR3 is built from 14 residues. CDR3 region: CASSSRDSGDTQYF. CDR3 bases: TGCGCCAGCAGCTCCCGGGACTCGGGAGATACGCAGTATTTT. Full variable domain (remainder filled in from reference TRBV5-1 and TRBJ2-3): KAGVTQTPRYLIKTRGQQVTLSCSPISGHRSVSWYQQTPGQGLQFLFEYFSETQRNKGNFPGRFSGRQFSNSRSEMNVSTLELGDSALYLCASSSRDSGDTQYFGPGTRLTVL.

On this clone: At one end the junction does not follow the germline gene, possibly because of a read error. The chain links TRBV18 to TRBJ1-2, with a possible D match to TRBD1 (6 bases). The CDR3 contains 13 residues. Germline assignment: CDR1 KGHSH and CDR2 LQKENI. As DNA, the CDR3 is TGTGCCAGCTCACCTGTGGGGGCGGATGGCTACATCTTC. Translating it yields CASSPVGADGYIF.

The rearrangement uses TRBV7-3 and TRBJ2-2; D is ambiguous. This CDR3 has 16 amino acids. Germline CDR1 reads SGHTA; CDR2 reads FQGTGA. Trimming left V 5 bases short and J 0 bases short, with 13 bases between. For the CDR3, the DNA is TGTGCCAGCAGCCCCCATCCGCGGCCGAACACCGGGGAGCTGTTTTTT. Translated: CASSPHPRPNTGELFF.

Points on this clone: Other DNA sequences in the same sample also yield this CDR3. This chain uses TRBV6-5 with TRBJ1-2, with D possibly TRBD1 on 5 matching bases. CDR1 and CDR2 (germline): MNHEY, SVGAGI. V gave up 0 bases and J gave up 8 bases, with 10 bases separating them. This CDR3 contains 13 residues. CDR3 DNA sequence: TGTGCCAGCAGTTACTCGGGGGAGAGGGGCTACACCTTC. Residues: CASSYSGERGYTF.